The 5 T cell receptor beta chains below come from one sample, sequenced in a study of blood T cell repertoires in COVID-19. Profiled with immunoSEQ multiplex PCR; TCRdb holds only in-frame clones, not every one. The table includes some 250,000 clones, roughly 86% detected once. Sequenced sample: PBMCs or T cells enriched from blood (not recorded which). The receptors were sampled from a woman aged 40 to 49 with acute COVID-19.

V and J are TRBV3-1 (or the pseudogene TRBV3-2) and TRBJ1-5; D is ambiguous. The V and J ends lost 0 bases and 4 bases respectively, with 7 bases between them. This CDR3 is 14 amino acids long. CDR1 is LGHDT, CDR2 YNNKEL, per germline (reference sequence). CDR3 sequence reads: CASSQDLENQPQHF. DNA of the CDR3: TGTGCCAGCAGCCAAGATTTGGAGAATCAGCCCCAGCATTTT.

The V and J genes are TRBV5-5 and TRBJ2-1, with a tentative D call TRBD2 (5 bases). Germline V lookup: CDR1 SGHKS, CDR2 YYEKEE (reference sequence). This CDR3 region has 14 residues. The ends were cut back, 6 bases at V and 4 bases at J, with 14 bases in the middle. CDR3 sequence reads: CASNSGGGYNEQFF. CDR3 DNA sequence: TGTGCCAGCAACTCCGGCGGCGGGTACAATGAGCAGTTCTTC.

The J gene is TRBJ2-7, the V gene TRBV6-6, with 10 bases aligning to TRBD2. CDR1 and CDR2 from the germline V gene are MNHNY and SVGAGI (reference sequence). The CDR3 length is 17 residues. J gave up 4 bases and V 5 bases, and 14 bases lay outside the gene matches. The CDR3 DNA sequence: TGTGCCAGCAGTCCGGGACGAACAGGACTAGCGGCTTACGAGCAGTACTTC. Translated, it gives CASSPGRTGLAAYEQYF.

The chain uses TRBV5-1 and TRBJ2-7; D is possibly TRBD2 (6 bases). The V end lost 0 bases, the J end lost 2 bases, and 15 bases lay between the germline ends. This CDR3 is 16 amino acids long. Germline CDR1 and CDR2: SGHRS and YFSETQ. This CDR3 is CASSLGAGMHTYEQYF. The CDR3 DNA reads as TGCGCCAGCAGCTTGGGGGCGGGAATGCATACCTACGAGCAGTACTTC.

CDR3 sequence: CASSDTRDDYGYTF. The CDR3 nucleotides read TGTGCCAGCAGTGATACCAGGGATGACTATGGCTACACCTTC. The rearrangement uses TRBV2 and TRBJ1-2; D is possibly TRBD1 (5 bases). V was pared by 3 bases and J by 3 bases, with 11 bases between. The CDR3 is made up of 14 amino acids. CDR1 is SNHLY and CDR2 is FYNNEI in the germline V gene.